This T cell receptor beta chain was captured by sequencing in a study of OX40 agonist ivuxolimab in advanced cancers. About the full investigation: Ivuxolimab was an agonistic, fully human IgG2 monoclonal antibody directed against OX40 (CD134), a costimulatory receptor. Intravenous ivuxolimab was administered to patients every 2 weeks at six dose levels: 0.01, 0.1, 0.3, 1.5, 3 and 10 mg/kg. The paper describes the monotherapy dose-escalation part (N = 52 patients) of the phase I trial of ivuxolimab. Peripheral TCRbeta sequencing was intended to test whether TCR sequence diversity was altered and clonal T-cell expansion was caused by ivuxolimab. Of the approximately 54 patients in dose escalation, about 19 had hepatocellular carcinoma, about 15 had melanoma, 9 had renal cell carcinoma and 9 had head and neck cancer. Prior anti-PD-1, anti-PD-L1 or anti-CTLA-4 therapy was permitted, and checkpoint inhibitors had been received by roughly two fifths of dose-escalation patients. The dose-escalation cohort was about 86% male with a mean age of about 65 years, ranging from 23 to 79. Partial responses occurred in three dose-escalation patients: two with cutaneous melanoma and one with hepatocellular carcinoma. Summary of the overall study and its limitations: At doses of 0.1 to 3.0 mg/kg, clonal expansion of both CD4+ and CD8+ blood T cells was observed from baseline to week 6. Antigen specificity was not determined for the clonally expanded peripheral T cells. Low levels of normalized T-cell clonal expansion were also seen in some patients who did not respond. After ivuxolimab, more expanded clones were found on average in CD8+ T cells than in CD4+ T cells. Partial responders in the 0.1-3.0 mg/kg groups had among the lowest normalized peripheral clonal expansion, especially among CD8+ T cells.

This clone was counted between two and nine times. This receptor's antigen is unknown. Base quality data are lacking; no much larger clone is found one base away. The trial excluded patients who had a history of autoimmune disease or who were on systemic immunosuppression. Peripheral blood for TCR sequencing was collected from all dose cohorts at baseline, on cycle 4 day 1, and on cycle 7 day 1. Samples were obtained from an open-label, multicenter, first-in-human phase I dose-escalation trial of ivuxolimab. Adults with locally advanced or metastatic melanoma, renal cell carcinoma, hepatocellular carcinoma or head and neck squamous cell carcinoma were enrolled in the trial. Before TCR sequencing, CD4+ T cells and CD8+ T cells were sorted from peripheral blood as separate populations. From its cysteine to its phenylalanine, the CDR3 spans 14 amino acids. Solely the CDR3 DNA is kept, with 42 bases framed from the first base.

Genomic DNA was extracted from sorted cells for sequencing of the TCRbeta CDR3 region. TCRbeta CDR3 regions were sequenced using the immunoSEQ Assay. TCRdb stores this immuneACCESS table with in-frame sequences only. Part of the clones is absent; in the studies checked, under half of the shortfall reflects unresolved V genes, and no reason is known for the rest. In all, the sample holds over 80,000 clones, and approximately 80% of those were seen once. In total, the top ten clones hold around 5% of the sample. The rearrangement joined TRBV21-1 to TRBJ1-5. TRBV21-1 is shown as a pseudogene. The sample was CD4+ or CD8+ T cells sorted from blood, taken in a trial of the OX40 agonist ivuxolimab. The TCR was taken from an adult with an advanced solid tumor such as melanoma, head and neck, liver or kidney cancer. The base sequence is TGTGCCAGCAGCAAAGTAGGGTGCAATCAGCCCCAGCATTTT. It specifies CASSKVGCNQPQHF.